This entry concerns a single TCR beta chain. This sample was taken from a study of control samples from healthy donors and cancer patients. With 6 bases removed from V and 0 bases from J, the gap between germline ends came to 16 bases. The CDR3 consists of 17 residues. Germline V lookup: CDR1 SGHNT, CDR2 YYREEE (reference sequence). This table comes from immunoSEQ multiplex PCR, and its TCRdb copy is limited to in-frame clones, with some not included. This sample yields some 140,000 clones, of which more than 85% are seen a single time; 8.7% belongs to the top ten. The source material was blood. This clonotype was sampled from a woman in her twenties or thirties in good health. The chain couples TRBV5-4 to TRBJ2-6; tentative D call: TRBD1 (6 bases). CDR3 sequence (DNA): TGTGCCAGCACCCGGACAGTGAGGGCCTCTGGGGCCAACGTCCTGACTTTC. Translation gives CASTRTVRASGANVLTF.